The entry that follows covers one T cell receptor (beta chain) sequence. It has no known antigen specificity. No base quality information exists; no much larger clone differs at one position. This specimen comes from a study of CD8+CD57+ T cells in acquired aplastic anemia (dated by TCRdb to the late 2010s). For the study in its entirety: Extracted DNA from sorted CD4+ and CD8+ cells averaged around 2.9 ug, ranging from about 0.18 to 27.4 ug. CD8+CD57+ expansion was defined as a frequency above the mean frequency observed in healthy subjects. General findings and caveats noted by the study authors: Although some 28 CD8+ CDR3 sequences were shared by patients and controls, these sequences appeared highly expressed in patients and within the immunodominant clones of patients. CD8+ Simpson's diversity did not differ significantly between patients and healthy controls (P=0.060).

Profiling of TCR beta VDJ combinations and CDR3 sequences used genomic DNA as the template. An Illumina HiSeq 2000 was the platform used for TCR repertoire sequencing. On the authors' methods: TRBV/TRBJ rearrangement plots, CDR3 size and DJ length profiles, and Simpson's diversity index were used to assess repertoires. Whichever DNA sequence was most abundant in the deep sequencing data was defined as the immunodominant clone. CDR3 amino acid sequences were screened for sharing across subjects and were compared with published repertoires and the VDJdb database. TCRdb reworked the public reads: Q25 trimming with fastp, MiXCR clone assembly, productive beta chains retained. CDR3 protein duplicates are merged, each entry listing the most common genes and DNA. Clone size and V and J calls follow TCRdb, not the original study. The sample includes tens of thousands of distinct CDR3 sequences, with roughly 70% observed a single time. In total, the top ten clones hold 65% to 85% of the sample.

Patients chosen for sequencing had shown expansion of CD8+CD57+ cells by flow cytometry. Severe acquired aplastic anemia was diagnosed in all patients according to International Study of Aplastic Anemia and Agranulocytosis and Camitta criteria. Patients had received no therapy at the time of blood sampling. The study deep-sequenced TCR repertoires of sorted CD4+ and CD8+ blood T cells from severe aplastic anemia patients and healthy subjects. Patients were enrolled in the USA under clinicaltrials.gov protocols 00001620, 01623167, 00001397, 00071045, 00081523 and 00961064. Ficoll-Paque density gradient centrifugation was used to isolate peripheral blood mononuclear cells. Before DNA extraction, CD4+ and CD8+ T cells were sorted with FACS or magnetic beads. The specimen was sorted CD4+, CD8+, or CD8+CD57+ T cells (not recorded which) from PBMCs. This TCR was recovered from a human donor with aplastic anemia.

The nucleotide sequence is given as TGTGCCAGCAGTAGGAGGGGAGGAACAGATACGCAGTATTTT. Translated, this is CASSRRGGTDTQYF. The V and J genes are TRBV25-1 and TRBJ2-3; TRBD2 could be the D gene, as 6 bases match. The CDR3 measures 14 amino acids from cysteine to phenylalanine. Just the 42-base CDR3 DNA is kept, in frame starting at base 1. The junction shows trimming of 5 bases on V and 3 bases on J, plus 12 bases between the germline ends. As encoded in the germline V gene, CDR1 is MGHDK while CDR2 is SYGVNS.